The TCR beta chain under discussion was sequenced for a study of blood T cell repertoires in COVID-19. This clone appeared once. The CDR3 loop spans 13 amino acids. V shed 8 bases and J 4 bases; nucleotides not matched to a gene: 2. Germline CDR1 MNHNY, CDR2 SVGAGI (reference sequence). Only in-frame clones appear in the TCRdb table, and some are missing; sequencing was by immunoSEQ multiplex PCR. This table holds 250,000 to 350,000 clones, around 88% found once. The TCR sequence derives from a woman aged 40 to 55 who had recovered from COVID-19. This chain uses TRBV6-6 with TRBJ1-4; TRBD1 agrees at 9 bases. Sequenced: PBMCs or T cells enriched from blood (not recorded which). In DNA, the CDR3 is TGTGCCAGCTGGGGACAGGGTAATGAAAAACTGTTTTTT. It yields the protein CASWGQGNEKLFF.